The 17 T cell receptor beta chains given below trace back to one sample, sequenced in a study of cytomegalovirus exposure and HLA in healthy donors. The PCR employed 60 Vbeta primers together with 13 Jbeta primers. Sequencing used immunoSEQ multiplex PCR; TCRdb keeps in-frame clones, though not all of them. The sample shows around 77,000 clones, 75% to 80% of them seen only once. The sequenced sample was PBMCs. All receptors derive from a man aged 35-49 years in good health and CMV-seronegative.

V is TRBV10-2 and J is TRBJ1-5; D is unresolved. The CDR3 runs 13 residues. V was trimmed by 7 bases and J by 3 bases, leaving 10 bases between them. Germline V lookup: CDR1 WSHSY, CDR2 SAAADI. The chain's CDR3 is CASKPTDNQPQHF. The CDR3 coding sequence is TGCGCCAGCAAACCAACAGACAATCAGCCCCAGCATTTT.

A note on this clone: The junction differs from germline at one of its ends, possibly a read error. The chain uses TRBV7-9 and TRBJ1-3; a possible D gene is TRBD1 (5 bases). The CDR3 extends over 15 amino acids. Germline V gives CDR1 SEHNR, CDR2 FQNEAQ (reference sequence). As DNA, the CDR3 is TGTTCCAGCACCTTGGGGACTAGCTCTGGAAACACCATATATTTT. Protein sequence: CSSTLGTSSGNTIYF. The variable domain in full, completed from reference TRBV7-9 and TRBJ1-3, reads DTGVSQNPRHKITKRGQNVTFRCDPISEHNRLYWYRQTLGQGPEFLTYFQNEAQLEKSRLLSDRFSAERPKGSFSTLEIQRTEQGDSAMYLCSSTLGTSSGNTIYFGEGSWLTVV.

This chain joins TRBV7-9 and TRBJ2-1, with 7 positions matching TRBD2. V was pared by 3 bases and J by 7 bases, with 12 bases of the junction left unmatched. CDR1 and CDR2 from the germline V gene are SEHNR and FQNEAQ (reference sequence). The CDR3 is 16 amino acids. Here the CDR3 DNA reads TGTGCCAGCAGCTTGGCACTAGCGACTGCTAAGAATGAGCAGTTCTTC. This codes for CASSLALATAKNEQFF.

This clone came up a few times. The chain uses TRBV6-1 and TRBJ1-4; tentatively, D is TRBD1 (6 bases). Germline-derived CDR1 and CDR2 are MNHNS and SASEGT. Trimming removed 6 bases from V and 8 bases from J, with 16 bases in between. The CDR3 length is 14 residues. The CDR3 DNA is TGTGCCAGCAGCTCTGGGGGGGCAGGGGAAAAACTGTTTTTT. It translates to CASSSGGAGEKLFF.

The J gene is TRBJ2-5, the V gene TRBV5-1; D is possibly TRBD2 (5 bases). Looked up from germline, CDR1 is SGHRS and CDR2 is YFSETQ. Deletions cut 2 bases from V and 1 base from J, with 9 bases between. The CDR3 extends over 14 amino acids. The chain's CDR3 is CASSFSGSQETQYF. The DNA of the CDR3 is TGCGCCAGCAGCTTCAGCGGTTCCCAAGAGACCCAGTACTTC.

The chain couples TRBV19 to TRBJ1-3; D is ambiguous. The CDR3 is made up of 16 amino acids. V gave up 3 bases and J gave up 4 bases, with 16 bases separating them. Germline loops: CDR1 LNHDA, CDR2 SQIVND (reference sequence). CDR3 DNA sequence: TGTGCCAGTAGTATGGAGTACCCGCCACTCGGAAACACCATATATTTT. Protein product: CASSMEYPPLGNTIYF.

The rearrangement joins TRBV30 to TRBJ1-5, with D perhaps TRBD1 (5 bases). CDR3 size: 13 residues. V lost 0 bases to trimming and J lost 3 bases, with 6 bases between them. CDR1 GTSNPN and CDR2 SVGIG come from the germline V gene (reference sequence). DNA for the CDR3: TGTGCCTGGAGTGTACAGGACAATCAGCCCCAGCATTTT. This encodes CAWSVQDNQPQHF. The complete variable domain, with remaining parts taken from reference TRBV30 and TRBJ1-5, reads SQTIHQWPATLVQPVGSPLSLECTVEGTSNPNLYWYRQAAGRGLQLLFYSVGIGQISSEVPQNLSASRPQDRQFILSSKKLLLSDSGFYLCAWSVQDNQPQHFGDGTRLSIL.

V gene TRBV30 combines with J gene TRBJ2-1; D unclear. Germline CDR1 reads GTSNPN; CDR2 reads SVGIG (reference sequence). This CDR3 region has 14 residues. With 4 bases removed from V and 2 bases from J, the gap between germline ends came to 12 bases. CDR3 nucleotides: TGTGCCTGGACCCTTGGTCAGACCTACAATGAGCAGTTCTTC. It codes for CAWTLGQTYNEQFF.

The CDR3, as DNA: TGTGCCTGTAGAGGGGGCAACACTGAAGCTTTCTTT. Protein sequence: CACRGGNTEAFF. The chain uses TRBV7-9 and TRBJ1-1; TRBD1 matches at 7 bases. The CDR3 sequence is 12 residues long. V lost 11 bases to trimming and J lost 2 bases; unmatched junction nucleotides: 5. The germline V gene encodes CDR1 SEHNR and CDR2 FQNEAQ (reference sequence).

The chain has TRBV28 and TRBJ2-1; D remains ambiguous. V was pared by 3 bases and J by 8 bases, with 5 bases between. The germline V gene encodes CDR1 MDHEN and CDR2 SYDVKM. The CDR3 covers 11 residues. CDR3 residues: CASSFTYEQFF. The CDR3 region has the DNA TGTGCCAGCAGTTTCACATATGAGCAGTTCTTC.

This chain links TRBV30 with TRBJ1-1; no reliable D call. CDR1 and CDR2 from the germline V gene are GTSNPN and SVGIG (reference sequence). The CDR3 spans 13 residues. V lost 0 bases, J lost 1 base, and 6 bases lay in between. The DNA of the CDR3 is TGTGCCTGGAGTGTTTGGCCGAACACTGAAGCTTTCTTT. As protein: CAWSVWPNTEAFF.

This chain links TRBV7-2 with TRBJ2-2; 7 positions agree with TRBD1. The CDR3 sequence is 14 residues long. Germline CDR1 reads SGHTA; CDR2 reads FQGNSA. The ends lost 2 bases at V and 6 bases at J; junction bases unmatched: 3. Written as DNA, the CDR3 is TGTGCCAGCAGCTTAAACAGGGGTCCCGGGGAGCTGTTTTTT. Protein product: CASSLNRGPGELFF.

The chain couples TRBV2 to TRBJ1-5; unclear D gene. Germline V gene data show CDR1 as SNHLY and CDR2 as FYNNEI. V dropped 7 bases and J dropped 0 bases, with 13 bases sitting between them. The CDR3 covers 15 residues. CDR3 nucleotides: TGTGCCAGCAAGGTGGGAGATTATAGCAATCAGCCCCAGCATTTT. Amino acid sequence: CASKVGDYSNQPQHF.

CDR3 amino acids: CASSLSTGKTYGYTF. In DNA form, the CDR3 reads TGCGCCAGCAGCTTATCGACAGGGAAGACCTATGGCTACACCTTC. This rearrangement joins TRBV5-1 to TRBJ1-2; 7 bases are shared with TRBD1. This CDR3 contains 15 residues. Germline V CDR1 and CDR2: SGHRS, YFSETQ. The junction had 8 bases not matched to a gene; V was cut back by 2 bases and J by 4 bases. Full variable domain (remainder filled in from reference TRBV5-1 and TRBJ1-2): KAGVTQTPRYLIKTRGQQVTLSCSPISGHRSVSWYQQTPGQGLQFLFEYFSETQRNKGNFPGRFSGRQFSNSRSEMNVSTLELGDSALYLCASSLSTGKTYGYTFGSGTRLTVV.

The V and J genes are TRBV5-6 and TRBJ2-2, with a weak D call TRBD2 (5 bases). CDR1 is SGHDT and CDR2 is YYEEEE in the germline V gene. CDR3 size: 16 residues. The germline V and J ends were trimmed by 0 bases and 7 bases, with 16 bases remaining between them. CDR3 in amino acids: CASSLAGAAENGELFF. CDR3 coding DNA: TGTGCCAGCAGCTTGGCCGGAGCGGCGGAGAACGGGGAGCTGTTTTTT.

The chain links TRBV28 to TRBJ2-7; D not certain. This CDR3 contains 13 residues. Trimming pared 2 bases from V and 0 bases from J, leaving 5 bases between. CDR1 and CDR2 (germline): MDHEN, SYDVKM. CDR3 DNA sequence: TGTGCCAGCAGTTTAACGAGCTCCTACGAGCAGTACTTC. Translating gives CASSLTSSYEQYF.

This sequence joins TRBV18 and TRBJ2-3; no definite D call. V was cut by 6 bases and J by 4 bases, with 8 bases left in between. The CDR3 is made up of 12 amino acids. Germline CDR1 reads KGHSH; CDR2 reads LQKENI. This CDR3 is CASSPTPDTQYF. CDR3 DNA: TGTGCCAGCTCCCCCACTCCAGATACGCAGTATTTT.